The entry below describes one T cell receptor beta chain. What it recognizes is unknown. Some clones are missing from TCRdb's copy, which holds only in-frame ones; the method was immunoSEQ multiplex PCR. The table includes 30,000 to 35,000 clones, roughly four fifths detected once. Germline V gene lookup returns CDR1 MNHEY and CDR2 SVGAGI. Trimming removed 5 bases at V and 5 bases at J, with 9 bases between. The CDR3 spans 13 residues. This entry comes from a study of OX40 agonist ivuxolimab in advanced cancers. Study details: Ivuxolimab, which is an agonistic anti-OX40 (CD134) antibody, was administered to the patients. Study results and caveats: Some nonresponders also had low normalized T-cell clonal expansion. People who partly responded at 0.1-3.0 mg/kg had some of the least clonal expansion seen.

The source is an adult with an advanced solid tumor such as melanoma, head and neck, liver or kidney cancer. This rearrangement joins TRBV6-5 to TRBJ2-2; unclear D gene. This specimen consisted of CD4+ or CD8+ T cells sorted from blood, obtained in a trial of the OX40 agonist ivuxolimab. The CDR3 region has the DNA TGTGCCAGCAGTACCCAAGGGACCGGGGAGCTGTTTTTT. Its protein is CASSTQGTGELFF.